The rows below give T cell receptor beta chains drawn from one sample of a study of blood T cell repertoires in COVID-19. Sequencing used immunoSEQ multiplex PCR; TCRdb keeps in-frame clones, though not all of them. The sample holds around 150,000 clones, 65% to 90% seen once. Sequenced: peripheral blood. The receptors here all came from a man in his fifties or sixties with acute or convalescent COVID-19. Each CDR3 is given with its conserved first and last residue. D genes are given only for firm matches. Rows may omit the clone size; those that give it use once, few, many or a size class.

>TRBJ2-1|TRBV5-1|TRBD2|.
TGCGCCAGCAGGGCGGGACTAGCGGCCCCCTACAATGAGCAGTTCTTC
CASRAGLAAPYNEQFF
>TRBJ1-2|TRBV6-1|.|.
TGTGCCAGCAGTGAAAGGGGGAGGGGCCTAACCCCGCGTCGAGGCTACACCTTC
CASSERGRGLTPRRGYTF
>TRBJ2-7|TRBV19|.|.
TGTGCCAGTAGTGAGATTCCCGACAGCTCCTACGAGCAGTACTTC
CASSEIPDSSYEQYF
>TRBJ2-1|TRBV7-6|.|.
TGTGCCAGCAGCCGCGGCGAGGAACGAAATGAGCAGTTCTTC
CASSRGEERNEQFF
>TRBJ2-3|TRBV5-8|TRBD2|.
TGTGCCAGCCCAAGCGGGAGTAGCATCGATACGCAGTATTTT
CASPSGSSIDTQYF
>TRBJ2-4|TRBV7-2|TRBD2|.
TGTGCCAGCAGCTTGGGGGGGTATCTAGCCAAAAACATTCAGTACTTC
CASSLGGYLAKNIQYF
>TRBJ2-3|TRBV7-8|TRBD1|.
TGTGCCAGCAGCTTGAGGACAGGTGGAAACCCCACAGATACGCAGTATTTT
CASSLRTGGNPTDTQYF
>TRBJ2-7|TRBV12-5|TRBD1|.
TGTGCTAGTGGCCGGGACAGGTACTGGGTCGAGCAGTACTTC
CASGRDRYWVEQYF
>TRBJ2-1|TRBV5-1|TRBD2|.
TGCGCCAGCAGCTCGGGACTAGCGGCCTACAATGAGCAGTTCTTC
CASSSGLAAYNEQFF
>TRBJ2-7|TRBV18|.|.
TGTGCCAGCTCACCATCGTCAGGGTCTACCTACGAGCAGTACTTC
CASSPSSGSTYEQYF
>TRBJ2-3|TRBV11-2|.|.
TGTGCCAGCACCAAAACTAGTATGGATACGCAGTATTTT
CASTKTSMDTQYF
>TRBJ1-2|TRBV7-9|TRBD1|.
TGTGCCAGCAGCTTCGGGACAGGGGCACACTATGGCTACACCTTC
CASSFGTGAHYGYTF
>TRBJ2-7|TRBV14|TRBD2|.
TGTGCCAGCAGCCAAGGGCCCCGGACTAGCGGGAGATGGCAGTACTTC
CASSQGPRTSGRWQYF
>TRBJ2-3|TRBV5-1|TRBD2|.
TGCGCCAGCAGCGCAAGTCCAAGACTAGCGGGCACAGATACGCAGTATTTT
CASSASPRLAGTDTQYF
>TRBJ1-2|TRBV7-2|TRBD1|few
TGTGCCAGCAGCTTAGCCGTAGGACAGGGCGATGGCTACACCTTC
CASSLAVGQGDGYTF
>TRBJ2-7|TRBV29-1|.|.
TGCAGCGTTGGGCTTTCTTACGAGCAGTACTTC
CSVGLSYEQYF
>TRBJ1-2|TRBV2|TRBD1|.
TGTGCCAGCGGCCGCCCACAGGGGCAGGAGGATGGCTACACCTTC
CASGRPQGQEDGYTF
>TRBJ2-5|TRBV27|.|.
TGTGCCAGCAGTCGGGGCAGGGGGACCCAGTACTTC
CASSRGRGTQYF
>TRBJ1-1|TRBV21-1|.|.
TGTGCCAGCAGCTCCTCTGGCGGGGATGGGACCACTGAAGCTTTCTTT
CASSSSGGDGTTEAFF